This T cell receptor beta chain was recorded in a study of cytomegalovirus exposure and HLA in healthy donors. Findings and limits, study-wide: Investigators reported under 200 TCR beta chains as tied to cytomegalovirus. Among TCR sequences, most were rare, though some public TCRs appeared in many donors. As was reported, the classifier diagnosed cytomegalovirus status with high specificity and sensitivity.

Among the 110 or so subjects of the validation cohort, separate from the approximately 700-subject first cohort, were the donors. This clone was seen repeatedly, ten times or more. No antigen is known for it. TCRdb keeps only in-frame clones here, not all; method: immunoSEQ multiplex PCR. The sample lists some 130,000 clones; about nine tenths were seen once. CDR1 SNHLY and CDR2 FYNNEI come from the germline V gene. V shed 3 bases and J shed 3 bases, with 8 bases lying between them. The CDR3 totals 13 residues. The receptor was isolated from a man in his late teens or twenties in good health and CMV-seronegative. Material: PBMCs. The chain recombines TRBV2 with TRBJ1-2; D is ambiguous. The CDR3 region is CASSERRDYGYTF. The CDR3 DNA reads TGTGCCAGCAGTGAGCGGCGGGACTATGGCTACACCTTC. Using reference TRBV2 and TRBJ1-2 for the parts outside the CDR3, the full variable domain is EPEVTQTPSHQVTQMGQEVILRCVPISNHLYFYWYRQILGQKVEFLVSFYNNEISEKSEIFDDQFSVERPDGSNFTLKIRSTKLEDSAMYFCASSERRDYGYTFGSGTRLTVV.